This entry features one TCR beta chain sequence. Per the germline V gene, CDR1 is MNHNY and CDR2 is SVGAGI (reference sequence). The CDR3 consists of 17 residues. V gave up 5 bases and J gave up 5 bases; unmatched junction bases: 16. TCRdb re-derived calls from the 5' RACE reads in MiXCR, one entry per CDR3 protein. Among tens of thousands of distinct CDR3 sequences listed, over 12% were seen once. The record originates from a study of early T cells in non-severe SARS-CoV-2 infection. This TCR was sampled from an adult who was a healthcare worker with PCR-confirmed SARS-CoV-2 infection or an uninfected control (not recorded which). This chain uses TRBV6-6 with TRBJ2-5; TRBD1 matches 8 bases. Sequencing was performed on whole blood. CDR3 nucleotide sequence: TGTGCCAGCAGTAATCGCAGGACAGGGTTTCATACTGAGACCCAGTACTTC. As protein: CASSNRRTGFHTETQYF.